Reported below is one T cell receptor beta chain. Its antigen has not been determined. Qualities for individual bases were not recorded, and no much larger clone is one base off. The data originate from a study of control samples from healthy donors and cancer patients (TCRdb year 2020). V lost 4 bases and J lost 4 bases; the stretch between them is 10 bases long. From a lookup of the germline V gene, CDR1 and CDR2 are KGHDR and SFDVKD. Its CDR3 holds 14 amino acids, cysteine through phenylalanine. Of the read, only the CDR3 DNA is kept; its 42 bases are in frame from base 1. The library was generated by the immunoSEQ multiplex PCR assay. Drawn from immuneACCESS, this table holds only the in-frame rearrangements with V and J called that TCRdb kept. Clones are partly lost; checked studies trace under half to an unresolved V gene and leave the rest unexplained. Within this sample are some 160,000 clones, with about nine tenths of them counted one time only. The top ten constitute over 4.5% of the sample.

The receptor was isolated from a man under 40 in good health. This chain joins TRBV24-1 to TRBJ2-1, with the D gene possibly TRBD1 or TRBD2, each one fitting 5 bases. The sequenced sample consisted of blood. The CDR3 region: CATSEGDEYNEQFF. The nucleotide sequence reads as follows: TGTGCCACCAGTGAGGGGGACGAGTACAATGAGCAGTTCTTC.